Listed below are T cell receptor beta chains from one sample, sequenced in a study of response to subunit inactivated influenza vaccine. TCRdb independently ran MiXCR on the RT-PCR reads; one entry per CDR3 protein. The top ten hold roughly 6.4% of the sample, which has about 700,000 distinct CDR3 sequences, over 11% seen once. The sequenced sample was PBMCs from blood, obtained 14 days before vaccination. The receptors stem from a man aged 50 or older who received an inactivated influenza vaccine. Each CDR3 is given with its conserved first and last residue. Fields, in order: clone size, J gene, D gene, V gene, CDR3 protein, CDR3 DNA. A D gene is named only where the DNA matches it firmly. Size tells how often a clone was seen (once, few, many) or the class of an expanded clone, and some rows leave it out.

few	TRBJ2-5	-	TRBV5-6	CASSLIGVRETQYF	TGTGCCAGCAGCTTAATAGGGGTGCGGGAGACCCAGTACTTC
-	TRBJ1-6	TRBD1	TRBV6-2/TRBV6-3	CASSYPGQRPTDFHF	TGTGCCAGCAGTTACCCGGGACAGCGCCCTACAGATTTCCACTTT
many	TRBJ1-1	TRBD1	TRBV20-1	CSASPTGGNTEAFF	TGCAGTGCTAGCCCGACAGGGGGGAACACTGAAGCTTTCTTT
-	TRBJ2-3	-	TRBV12-3/TRBV12-4	CASSFSGEWTDTQYF	TGTGCCAGCAGTTTTTCCGGGGAATGGACAGATACGCAGTATTTT
few	TRBJ2-1	TRBD2	TRBV2	CASSEGEGPYNEQFF	TGTGCCAGCAGTGAGGGGGAGGGCCCCTACAATGAGCAGTTCTTC
few	TRBJ2-7	-	TRBV4-2	CASSQTGTNGGEQYF	TGTGCCAGCAGCCAAACCGGGACCAACGGTGGCGAGCAGTACTTC
once	TRBJ2-5	TRBD1	TRBV6-5	CASSYYGTGIETQYF	TGTGCCAGCAGTTACTATGGGACAGGGATAGAGACCCAGTACTTC
-	TRBJ2-7	TRBD1	TRBV29-1	CSVGTGPSEQYF	TGCAGCGTTGGGACAGGGCCCTCCGAGCAGTACTTC
many	TRBJ1-1	-	TRBV20-1	CSARVGGGVTEAFF	TGCAGTGCTAGAGTAGGCGGGGGCGTCACTGAAGCTTTCTTT
many	TRBJ2-5	-	TRBV7-3	CASSSTGKETQYF	TGTGCCAGCAGCTCCACAGGGAAAGAGACCCAGTACTTC
-	TRBJ2-5	-	TRBV28	CASSLLAEGGETQYF	TGTGCCAGCAGTTTACTAGCGGAGGGGGGAGAGACCCAGTACTTC
few	TRBJ2-2	-	TRBV7-9	CASSWGRGTGELFF	TGTGCCAGCAGCTGGGGCCGGGGCACCGGGGAGCTGTTTTTT
once	TRBJ2-7	TRBD2	TRBV5-6	CASSFGLAGGREQYF	TGTGCCAGCAGCTTCGGACTAGCGGGAGGAAGGGAGCAGTACTTC
many	TRBJ1-5	-	TRBV20-1	CSARLRDRYNQPQHF	TGCAGTGCTAGACTCCGCGACAGATACAATCAGCCCCAGCATTTT
-	TRBJ2-1	-	TRBV12-3/TRBV12-4	CASSLSGRANEQFF	TGTGCCAGCAGTTTAAGCGGCAGGGCCAATGAGCAGTTCTTC
few	TRBJ2-1	TRBD2	TRBV12-3/TRBV12-4	CASTELAGGYNEQFF	TGTGCCAGCACCGAACTAGCGGGAGGCTACAATGAGCAGTTCTTC